This T cell receptor (beta chain) was sequenced during a study of blood T cells in healthy people across ages. Study summary: About one barcoded beta molecule per two T cells was the capture yield of template switching.

The second PCR ran roughly 6 to 11 cycles with a sample-barcoded 5' primer and J-beta primers. MiXCR, run by TCRdb on the 5' RACE reads, gives a single entry per CDR3 protein. The profile covers about 1.6 million distinct CDR3 sequences, with about 35% appearing a single time and approximately 10% taken by the ten largest. Trimming cost V 7 bases and J 3 bases, with 10 bases left between them. This CDR3 comprises 12 residues. In germline, CDR1 is SEHNR, CDR2 FQNEAQ (reference sequence). The chain joins TRBV7-9 to TRBJ2-7; D may be TRBD2 (5 bases). Input material: blood. The receptor's source is a woman aged 25 to 39 in good health. CDR3 sequence: CASTADGYEQYF. The DNA for the CDR3 is TGTGCCAGCACAGCGGACGGCTACGAGCAGTACTTC.